This TCR beta chain originates from a study of OX40 agonist ivuxolimab in advanced cancers. Study-level findings and limits: Some of the nonresponding patients also showed low levels of normalized T-cell clonal expansion.

Germline CDR1 and CDR2: MNHNS and SASEGT. This CDR3 is 16 amino acids long. Between the trimmed V and J ends, which lost 2 bases and 0 bases, there was a span of 11 bases. Here immunoSEQ multiplex PCR was the method, and the copy in TCRdb shows in-frame clones only, minus some. The sample has 90,000 to 100,000 clones; 91% are singletons. In this sample, this clone turned up a few times. Its antigen is not known. The input for sequencing was CD4+ or CD8+ T cells sorted from blood, taken in a trial of the OX40 agonist ivuxolimab. The TCR was taken from an adult with an advanced solid tumor such as melanoma, head and neck, liver or kidney cancer. The J gene is TRBJ1-3, the V gene TRBV6-1; D is unclear. For the CDR3, the DNA is TGTGCCAGCAGTGAAACGATACCTTACTCTGGAAACACCATATATTTT. Translation gives CASSETIPYSGNTIYF.